These 10 T cell receptor beta chains originate from one sample sequenced in a study of immune cell composition in non-small cell lung cancer. The protocol was immunoSEQ multiplex PCR, while the TCRdb copy is restricted to in-frame clones and leaves out a portion. The sample consists of 2,000 to 2,500 clones, about three quarters of them appearing once. The sequencing input was lung tumor tissue. The source is a human donor with non-small cell lung cancer.

The count of this clone is one. This sequence joins TRBV5-1 and TRBJ2-7; possible D gene TRBD2, 6 bases. Germline loops: CDR1 SGHRS, CDR2 YFSETQ. The V end was cut by 5 bases, the J end by 2 bases, with 11 bases between. The CDR3 totals 13 residues. This chain's CDR3 is CASRLAGPYEQYF. CDR3 nucleotides: TGCGCCAGCAGGCTGGCGGGACCCTACGAGCAGTACTTC.

This chain joins TRBV28 and TRBJ2-1; 16 nucleotides agree with TRBD2. The junction had 11 bases not matched to a gene; V was cut back by 5 bases and J by 1 base. This CDR3 has 20 amino acids. The germline V gene encodes CDR1 MDHEN and CDR2 SYDVKM. This CDR3 is CASSPSGLAGGQPSYNEQFF. Here the CDR3 DNA reads TGTGCCAGCAGTCCGTCGGGACTAGCGGGAGGGCAACCATCCTACAATGAGCAGTTCTTC.

V is TRBV18 and J is TRBJ2-7, with D perhaps TRBD1 (6 bases). The ends were cut back, 0 bases at V and 3 bases at J, with 9 bases in the middle. Germline V gives CDR1 KGHSH, CDR2 LQKENI. This CDR3 is 14 amino acids long. For the CDR3, the DNA is TGTGCCAGCTCACCACCGACAGGAAACTACGAGCAGTACTTC. Its protein product is CASSPPTGNYEQYF.

This clone has more than one count but fewer than ten. This sequence joins TRBV18 and TRBJ1-5; weak D call: TRBD1 (6 bases). Germline V gives CDR1 KGHSH, CDR2 LQKENI. The CDR3 length is 15 residues. Deletions cut 2 bases from V and 5 bases from J, with 13 bases between. As DNA, the CDR3 is TGTGCCAGCTCACCATTCGGGGGGGGCGATCAGCCCCAGCATTTT. Amino acids: CASSPFGGGDQPQHF.

This chain joins TRBV27 and TRBJ2-3, with D possibly matching TRBD2 (6 bases). Between the trimmed V and J ends, which lost 2 bases and 6 bases, there was a span of 9 bases. The CDR3 is 13 residues long. Looked up from germline, CDR1 is MNHEY and CDR2 is SMNVEV (reference sequence). CDR3 protein: CASSLAGPDTQYF. Written as DNA, the CDR3 is TGTGCCAGCAGTTTAGCGGGGCCGGATACGCAGTATTTT.

Remarks on this clone: One junction end does not reproduce the germline sequence, and a read error may be involved. CDR3 loop: CASSFREENPEAFF. For the CDR3, the DNA is TGTGCCAGCAGTTTTAGGGAGGAGAACCCTGAAGCTTTCTTT. The V gene is TRBV28, the J gene TRBJ1-1; D gene unclear. The CDR3 loop spans 14 amino acids. Germline loops: CDR1 MDHEN, CDR2 SYDVKM.

There are a few counts of this clone. The CDR3 here is CASSFHLDSTDTYEQYF. CDR3 DNA sequence: TGTGCCAGCAGCTTCCATTTAGACTCGACGGATACCTACGAGCAGTACTTC. The rearrangement uses TRBV13 and TRBJ2-7; D not certain. Looked up from germline, CDR1 is PRHDT and CDR2 is FYEKMQ (reference sequence). Trimming took off 3 bases at V and 2 bases at J, with 20 bases between the two ends. This CDR3 contains 17 residues.

This clone was seen only a few times. This rearrangement joins TRBV5-6 to TRBJ2-7, with D unclear. Trimming removed 4 bases at V and 3 bases at J, with 20 bases between. CDR1 and CDR2 from the germline V gene are SGHDT and YYEEEE. The CDR3 has 16 residues. CDR3 residues: CASSLLDTEPYYEQYF. CDR3 coding DNA: TGTGCCAGCAGCCTCCTCGACACCGAGCCCTACTACGAGCAGTACTTC.

This sequence joins TRBV5-5 and TRBJ2-5; maybe TRBD1 (5 bases). CDR3 length: 13 residues. The V end lost 1 base, the J end lost 4 bases, and 8 bases lay between the germline ends. Germline lookup yields CDR1 SGHKS and CDR2 YYEKEE (reference sequence). The CDR3 DNA is TGTGCCAGCAGCTTGACAGGTTCAGAGACCCAGTACTTC. Translation: CASSLTGSETQYF. The complete variable domain, with remaining parts taken from reference TRBV5-5 and TRBJ2-5, reads DAGVTQSPTHLIKTRGQQVTLRCSPISGHKSVSWYQQVLGQGPQFIFQYYEKEERGRGNFPDRFSARQFPNYSSELNVNALLLGDSALYLCASSLTGSETQYFGPGTRLLVL.

This clone showed up just once. The chain is built from TRBV27 and TRBJ2-2; D is possibly TRBD2 (6 bases). CDR1 MNHEY and CDR2 SMNVEV come from the germline V gene (reference sequence). The CDR3 runs to 17 residues. Trimming took off 6 bases at V and 1 base at J, with 18 bases between the two ends. The CDR3 loop is CASRQNRDSLNTGELFF. Here the CDR3 DNA reads TGTGCCAGCAGGCAGAACCGGGACTCGTTGAACACCGGGGAGCTGTTTTTT.